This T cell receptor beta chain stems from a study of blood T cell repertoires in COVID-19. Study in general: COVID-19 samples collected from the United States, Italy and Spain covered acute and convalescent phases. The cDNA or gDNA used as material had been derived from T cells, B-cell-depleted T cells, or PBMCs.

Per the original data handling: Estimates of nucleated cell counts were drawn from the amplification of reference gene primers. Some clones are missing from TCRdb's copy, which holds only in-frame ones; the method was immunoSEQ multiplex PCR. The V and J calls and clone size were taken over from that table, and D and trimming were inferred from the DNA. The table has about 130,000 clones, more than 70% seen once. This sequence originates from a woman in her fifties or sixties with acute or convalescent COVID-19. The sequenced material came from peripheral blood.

The CDR3 loop reads CAISARGSRDRESPLHF. Written as DNA, the CDR3 is TGTGCCATCAGCGCGCGGGGATCCCGGGACAGGGAATCACCCCTCCACTTT. This chain links TRBV10-3 with TRBJ1-6; 9 nucleotides agree with TRBD1. V shed 6 bases, J shed 10 bases, and the junction held 16 bases outside the gene matches. CDR3 length equals 17 residues. Germline V lookup: CDR1 ENHRY, CDR2 SYGVKD.